This T cell receptor (beta chain) was found in a study of post-analysis software for immune sequencing data. At the level of the study: Relapsing-remitting, secondary progressive and progressive-relapsing multiple sclerosis courses were included.

cDNA libraries for TCR beta contained unique molecular identifiers. MiXCR, run by TCRdb on the PCR reads, gives a single entry per CDR3 protein. The table lists under 900,000 distinct CDR3 sequences, about 57% of them singletons. The V end lost 6 bases, the J end lost 5 bases, and 15 bases lay between the germline ends. Germline V gene data show CDR1 as SNHLY and CDR2 as FYNNEI. CDR3 length: 14 amino acids. Findings and limits, study-wide: There were several TRBV segments more frequent in patients than controls, and TRBV5-6, TRBV5-1 and TRBV20-1 were among them. The authors found that F measure strongly co-clustered same-batch samples.

Details on this clonotype: The antigen is undetermined.

The material sequenced was blood. This TCR derives from a girl under 18 with multiple sclerosis. This chain joins TRBV2 and TRBJ2-3; perhaps TRBD1 as D (8 bases). The CDR3 spells CASRGGTGRDTQYF. CDR3 nucleotides: TGTGCCAGCAGGGGGGGGACAGGCAGAGATACGCAGTATTTT.